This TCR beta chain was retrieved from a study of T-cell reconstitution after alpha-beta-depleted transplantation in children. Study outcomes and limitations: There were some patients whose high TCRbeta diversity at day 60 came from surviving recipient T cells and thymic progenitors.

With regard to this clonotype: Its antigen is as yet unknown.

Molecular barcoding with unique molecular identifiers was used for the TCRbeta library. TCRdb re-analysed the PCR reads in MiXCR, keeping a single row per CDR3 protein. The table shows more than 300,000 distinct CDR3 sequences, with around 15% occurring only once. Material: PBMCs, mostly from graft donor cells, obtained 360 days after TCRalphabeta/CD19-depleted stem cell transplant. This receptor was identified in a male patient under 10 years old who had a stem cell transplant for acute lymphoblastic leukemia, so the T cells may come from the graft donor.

Here the CDR3 DNA reads TGTGCCAGTAGTGATCGGCCCAAGCCTCCACGGGAGGGAACAGATACGCAGTATTTT. As protein: CASSDRPKPPREGTDTQYF. The chain has TRBV19 and TRBJ2-3; 8 bases line up with TRBD2. V dropped 5 bases and J dropped 3; count of bases not matched to a gene: 19. This CDR3 comprises 19 residues. Germline CDR1 LNHDA, CDR2 SQIVND (reference sequence). Combining the CDR3 with reference TRBV19 and TRBJ2-3 gives the whole variable domain DGGITQSPKYLFRKEGQNVTLSCEQNLNHDAMYWYRQDPGQGLRLIYYSQIVNDFQKGDIAEGYSVSREKKESFPLTVTSAQKNPTAFYLCASSDRPKPPREGTDTQYFGPGTRLTVL.